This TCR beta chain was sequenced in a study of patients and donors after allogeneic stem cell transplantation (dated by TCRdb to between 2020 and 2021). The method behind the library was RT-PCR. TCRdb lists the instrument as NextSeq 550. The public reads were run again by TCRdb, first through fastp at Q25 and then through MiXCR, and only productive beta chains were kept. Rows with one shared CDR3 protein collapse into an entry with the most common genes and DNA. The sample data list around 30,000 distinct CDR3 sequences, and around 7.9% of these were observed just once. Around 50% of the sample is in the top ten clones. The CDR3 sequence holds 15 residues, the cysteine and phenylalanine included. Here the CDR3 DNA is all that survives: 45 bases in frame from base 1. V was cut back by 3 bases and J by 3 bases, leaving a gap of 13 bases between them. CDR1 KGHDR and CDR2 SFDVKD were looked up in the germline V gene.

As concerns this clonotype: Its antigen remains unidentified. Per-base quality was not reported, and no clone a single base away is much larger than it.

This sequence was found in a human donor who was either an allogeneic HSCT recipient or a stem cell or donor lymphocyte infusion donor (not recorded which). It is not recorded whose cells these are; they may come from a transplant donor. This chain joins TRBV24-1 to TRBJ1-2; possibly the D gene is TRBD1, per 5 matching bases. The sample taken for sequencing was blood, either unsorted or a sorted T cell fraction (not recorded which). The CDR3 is CATSDPSGADYGYTF. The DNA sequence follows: TGTGCCACCAGTGATCCCTCCGGGGCGGACTATGGCTACACCTTC.